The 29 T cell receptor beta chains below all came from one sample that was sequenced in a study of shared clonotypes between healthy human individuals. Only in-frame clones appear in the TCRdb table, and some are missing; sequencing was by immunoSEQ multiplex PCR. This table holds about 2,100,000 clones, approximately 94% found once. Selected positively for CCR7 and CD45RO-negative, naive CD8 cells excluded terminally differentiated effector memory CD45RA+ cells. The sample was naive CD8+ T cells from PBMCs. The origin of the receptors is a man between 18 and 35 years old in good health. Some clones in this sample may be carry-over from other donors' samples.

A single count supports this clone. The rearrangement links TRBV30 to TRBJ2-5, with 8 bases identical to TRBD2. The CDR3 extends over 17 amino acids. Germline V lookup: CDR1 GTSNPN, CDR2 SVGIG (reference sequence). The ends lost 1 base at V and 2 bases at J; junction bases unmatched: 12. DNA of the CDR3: TGTGCCTGGAGTGAGGAAGCGGGAGTCCGACAACAAGAGACCCAGTACTTC. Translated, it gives CAWSEEAGVRQQETQYF. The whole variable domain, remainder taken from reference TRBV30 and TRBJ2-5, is SQTIHQWPATLVQPVGSPLSLECTVEGTSNPNLYWYRQAAGRGLQLLFYSVGIGQISSEVPQNLSASRPQDRQFILSSKKLLLSDSGFYLCAWSEEAGVRQQETQYFGPGTRLLVL.

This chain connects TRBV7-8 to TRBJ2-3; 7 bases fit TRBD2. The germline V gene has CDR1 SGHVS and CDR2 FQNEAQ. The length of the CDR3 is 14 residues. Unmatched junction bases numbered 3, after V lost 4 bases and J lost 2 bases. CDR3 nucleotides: TGTGCCAGCAGCTACGGACTAGACACAGATACGCAGTATTTT. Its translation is CASSYGLDTDTQYF.

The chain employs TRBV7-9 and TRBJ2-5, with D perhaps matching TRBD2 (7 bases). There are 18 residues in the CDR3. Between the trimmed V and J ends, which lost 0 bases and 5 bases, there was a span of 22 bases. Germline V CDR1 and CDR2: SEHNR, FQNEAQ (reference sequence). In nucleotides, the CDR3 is TGTGCCAGCAGCTTAGCGCTGGGGGCCGGGACTATCGGGGAGACCCAGTACTTC. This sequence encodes CASSLALGAGTIGETQYF.

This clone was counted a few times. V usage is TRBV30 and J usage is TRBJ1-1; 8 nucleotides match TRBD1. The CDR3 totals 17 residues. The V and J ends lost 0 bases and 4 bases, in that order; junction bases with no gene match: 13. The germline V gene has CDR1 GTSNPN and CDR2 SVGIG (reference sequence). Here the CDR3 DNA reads TGTGCCTGGAGTGTGAACCTGATCCAGGGGGCACGCACTGAAGCTTTCTTT. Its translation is CAWSVNLIQGARTEAFF.

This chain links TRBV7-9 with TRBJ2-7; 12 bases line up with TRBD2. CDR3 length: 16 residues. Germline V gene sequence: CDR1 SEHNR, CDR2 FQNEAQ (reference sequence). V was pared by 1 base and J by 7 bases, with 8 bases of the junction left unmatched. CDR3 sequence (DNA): TGTGCCAGCAGCTTAGGGGCTAGCGGGAGGGAAGGAGAGCAGTACTTC. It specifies CASSLGASGREGEQYF.

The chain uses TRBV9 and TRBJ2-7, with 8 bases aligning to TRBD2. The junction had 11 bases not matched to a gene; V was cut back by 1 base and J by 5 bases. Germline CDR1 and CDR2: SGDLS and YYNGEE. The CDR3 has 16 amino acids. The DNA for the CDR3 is TGTGCCAGCAGCGTACCCTTAGCGGGAACCAATCACGAGCAGTACTTC. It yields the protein CASSVPLAGTNHEQYF. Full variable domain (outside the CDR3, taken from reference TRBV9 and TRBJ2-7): DSGVTQTPKHLITATGQRVTLRCSPRSGDLSVYWYQQSLDQGLQFLIQYYNGEERAKGNILERFSAQQFPDLHSELNLSSLELGDSALYFCASSVPLAGTNHEQYFGPGTRLTVT.

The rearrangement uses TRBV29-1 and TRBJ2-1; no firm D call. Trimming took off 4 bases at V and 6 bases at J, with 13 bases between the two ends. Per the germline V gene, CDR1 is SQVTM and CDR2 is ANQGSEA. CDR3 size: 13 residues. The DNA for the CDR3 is TGCAGCGTTGTAGTAGGTATGGGCAATGAGCAGTTCTTC. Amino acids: CSVVVGMGNEQFF.

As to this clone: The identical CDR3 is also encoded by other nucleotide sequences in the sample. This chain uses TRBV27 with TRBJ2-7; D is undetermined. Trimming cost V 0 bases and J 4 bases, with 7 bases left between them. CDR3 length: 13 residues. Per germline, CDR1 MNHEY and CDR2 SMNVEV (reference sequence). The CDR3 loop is CASSLSWRYEQYF. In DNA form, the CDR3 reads TGTGCCAGCAGTTTATCGTGGCGTTACGAGCAGTACTTC.

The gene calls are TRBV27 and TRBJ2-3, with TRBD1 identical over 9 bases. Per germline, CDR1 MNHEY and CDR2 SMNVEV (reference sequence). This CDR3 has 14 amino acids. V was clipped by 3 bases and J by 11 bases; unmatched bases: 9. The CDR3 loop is CASSFRDRELEQYF. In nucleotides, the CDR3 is TGTGCCAGCAGTTTCCGGGACAGGGAACTCGAGCAGTATTTT.

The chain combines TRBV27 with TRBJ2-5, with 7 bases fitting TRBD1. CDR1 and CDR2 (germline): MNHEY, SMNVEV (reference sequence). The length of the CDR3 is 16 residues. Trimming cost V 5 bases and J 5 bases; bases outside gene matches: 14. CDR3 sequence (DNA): TGTGCCAGCAGTCGGTTTCTTACAGGGGCGTATGAGACCCAGTACTTC. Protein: CASSRFLTGAYETQYF.

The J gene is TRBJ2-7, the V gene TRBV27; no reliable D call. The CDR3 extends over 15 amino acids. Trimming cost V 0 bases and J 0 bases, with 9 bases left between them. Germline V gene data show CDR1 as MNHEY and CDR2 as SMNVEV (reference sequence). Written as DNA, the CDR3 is TGTGCCAGCAGTTTATCGTTGAGTGTCTCCTACGAGCAGTACTTC. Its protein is CASSLSLSVSYEQYF.

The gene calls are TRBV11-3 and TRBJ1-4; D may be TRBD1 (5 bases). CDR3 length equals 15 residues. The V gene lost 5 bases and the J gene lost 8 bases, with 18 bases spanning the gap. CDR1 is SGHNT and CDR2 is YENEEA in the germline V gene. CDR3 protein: CASSQGGRGGEKLFF. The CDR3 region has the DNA TGTGCCAGCAGCCAGGGAGGGAGGGGTGGCGAAAAACTGTTTTTT.

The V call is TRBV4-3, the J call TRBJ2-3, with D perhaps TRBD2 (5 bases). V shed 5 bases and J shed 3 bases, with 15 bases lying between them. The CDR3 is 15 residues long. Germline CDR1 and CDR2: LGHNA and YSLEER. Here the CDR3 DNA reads TGCGCCAGCAGCGCTGAAGGGCGGGTTACAGATACGCAGTATTTT. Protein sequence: CASSAEGRVTDTQYF.

DNA of the CDR3: TGTGCCAGCAGCGTAGGAGGGACGGTCTACGATGGCTACACCTTC. Amino acid sequence: CASSVGGTVYDGYTF. This chain uses TRBV9 with TRBJ1-2; the D gene is possibly TRBD1 (5 bases). The CDR3 consists of 15 residues. V was cut by 0 bases and J by 6 bases, with 15 bases left in between. In germline, CDR1 is SGDLS, CDR2 YYNGEE.

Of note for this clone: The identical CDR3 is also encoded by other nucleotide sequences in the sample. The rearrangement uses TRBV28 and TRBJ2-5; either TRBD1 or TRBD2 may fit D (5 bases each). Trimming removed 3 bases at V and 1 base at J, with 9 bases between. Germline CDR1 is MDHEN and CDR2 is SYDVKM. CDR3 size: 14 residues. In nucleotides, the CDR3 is TGTGCCAGCAGTTTGAGGGGCAGCCAAGAGACCCAGTACTTC. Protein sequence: CASSLRGSQETQYF.

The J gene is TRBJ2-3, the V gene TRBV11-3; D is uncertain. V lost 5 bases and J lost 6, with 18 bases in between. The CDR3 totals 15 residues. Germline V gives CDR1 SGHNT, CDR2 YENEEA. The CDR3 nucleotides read TGTGCCAGCAGCGGACGGACCTACGCCGAGGATACGCAGTATTTT. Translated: CASSGRTYAEDTQYF.

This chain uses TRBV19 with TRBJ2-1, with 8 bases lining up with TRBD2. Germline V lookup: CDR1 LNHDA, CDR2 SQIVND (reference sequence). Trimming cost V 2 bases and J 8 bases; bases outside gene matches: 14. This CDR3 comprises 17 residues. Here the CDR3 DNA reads TGTGCCAGTAGTATACTGGGACTAGGTGGTCCCCCGGATGAGCAGTTCTTC. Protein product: CASSILGLGGPPDEQFF. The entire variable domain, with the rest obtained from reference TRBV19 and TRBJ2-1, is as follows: DGGITQSPKYLFRKEGQNVTLSCEQNLNHDAMYWYRQDPGQGLRLIYYSQIVNDFQKGDIAEGYSVSREKKESFPLTVTSAQKNPTAFYLCASSILGLGGPPDEQFFGPGTRLTVL.

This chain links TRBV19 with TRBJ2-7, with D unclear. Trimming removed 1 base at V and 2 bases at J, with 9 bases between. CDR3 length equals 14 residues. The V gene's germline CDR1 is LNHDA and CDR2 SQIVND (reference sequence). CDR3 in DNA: TGTGCCAGTAGTATAGTGGGGTATGCCTACGAGCAGTACTTC. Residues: CASSIVGYAYEQYF.

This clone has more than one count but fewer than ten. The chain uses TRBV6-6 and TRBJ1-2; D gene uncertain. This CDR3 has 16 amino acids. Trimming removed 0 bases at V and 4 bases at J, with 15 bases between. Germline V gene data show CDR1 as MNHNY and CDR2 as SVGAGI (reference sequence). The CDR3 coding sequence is TGTGCCAGCAGTTACTCGATGCGGTCCCCTATCTATGGCTACACCTTC. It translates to CASSYSMRSPIYGYTF.

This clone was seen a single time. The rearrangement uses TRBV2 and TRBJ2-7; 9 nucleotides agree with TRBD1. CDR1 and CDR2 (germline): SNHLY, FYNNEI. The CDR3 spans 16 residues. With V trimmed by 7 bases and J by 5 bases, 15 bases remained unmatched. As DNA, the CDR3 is TGTGCCAGCACTCGGGACAGGGTGTTCTTGGACGACGAGCAGTACTTC. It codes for CASTRDRVFLDDEQYF.

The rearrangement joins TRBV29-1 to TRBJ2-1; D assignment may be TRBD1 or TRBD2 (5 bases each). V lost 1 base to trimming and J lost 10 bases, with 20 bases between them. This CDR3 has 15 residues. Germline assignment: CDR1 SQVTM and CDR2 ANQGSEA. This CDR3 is CSVEVRGRRVGEQFF. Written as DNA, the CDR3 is TGCAGCGTTGAAGTGAGGGGTCGGCGGGTCGGCGAGCAGTTCTTC.

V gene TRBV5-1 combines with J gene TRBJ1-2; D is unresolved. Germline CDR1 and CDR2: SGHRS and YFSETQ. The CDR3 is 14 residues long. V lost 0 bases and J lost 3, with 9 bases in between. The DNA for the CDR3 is TGCGCCAGCAGCTTGGAGGTGAGACACTATGGCTACACCTTC. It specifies CASSLEVRHYGYTF.

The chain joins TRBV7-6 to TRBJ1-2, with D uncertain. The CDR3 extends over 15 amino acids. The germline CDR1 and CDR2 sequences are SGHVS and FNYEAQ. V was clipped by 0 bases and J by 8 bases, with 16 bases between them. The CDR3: CASSLAPLGVEGYTF. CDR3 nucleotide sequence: TGTGCCAGCAGCTTAGCCCCCCTCGGTGTGGAAGGCTACACCTTC.

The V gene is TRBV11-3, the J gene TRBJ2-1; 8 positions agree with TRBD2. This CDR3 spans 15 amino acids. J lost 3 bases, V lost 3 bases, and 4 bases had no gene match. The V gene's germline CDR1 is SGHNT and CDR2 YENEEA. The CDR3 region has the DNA TGTGCCAGCAGCTTTCTTACTAGCGGCTACAATGAGCAGTTCTTC. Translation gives CASSFLTSGYNEQFF.

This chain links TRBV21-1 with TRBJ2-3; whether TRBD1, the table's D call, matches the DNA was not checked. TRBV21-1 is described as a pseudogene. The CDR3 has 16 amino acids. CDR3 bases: TGTGCCAGCAGCAAAGAAAGGACAGGGGACTCAGATACGCAGTATTTT. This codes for CASSKERTGDSDTQYF.

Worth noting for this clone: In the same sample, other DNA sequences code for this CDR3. The CDR3 bases are TGTGCCAGCAGTTACTCCAGGGGCGGCACTGAAGCTTTCTTT. Amino acid sequence: CASSYSRGGTEAFF. The J gene is TRBJ1-1, the V gene TRBV6-5; TRBD1 is a possible D gene (6 bases). This CDR3 has 14 residues. Trimming shortened V by 0 bases and J by 4 bases, and 9 bases separated the two germline ends. From germline, CDR1 is MNHEY and CDR2 SVGAGI.

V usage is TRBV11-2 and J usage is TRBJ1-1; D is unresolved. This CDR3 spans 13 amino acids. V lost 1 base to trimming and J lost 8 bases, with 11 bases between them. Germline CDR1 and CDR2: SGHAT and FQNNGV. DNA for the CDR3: TGTGCCAGCAGCTTAGGGGTGGTCTACGAAGCTTTCTTT. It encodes CASSLGVVYEAFF.

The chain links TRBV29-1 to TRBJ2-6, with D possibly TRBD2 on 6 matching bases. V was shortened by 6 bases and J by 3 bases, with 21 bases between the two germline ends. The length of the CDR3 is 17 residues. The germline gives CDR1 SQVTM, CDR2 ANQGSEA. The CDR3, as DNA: TGCAGCGTATACCCGACGCGTACCGGGGGTGGGGCCAACGTCCTGACTTTC. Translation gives CSVYPTRTGGGANVLTF.

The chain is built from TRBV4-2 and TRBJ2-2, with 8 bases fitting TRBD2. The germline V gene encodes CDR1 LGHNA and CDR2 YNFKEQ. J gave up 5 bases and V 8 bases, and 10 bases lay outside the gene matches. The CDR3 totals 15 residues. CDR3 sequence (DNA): TGTGCCAGCTCACCTGGACTAGCTTTTACCGGGGAGCTGTTTTTT. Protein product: CASSPGLAFTGELFF.